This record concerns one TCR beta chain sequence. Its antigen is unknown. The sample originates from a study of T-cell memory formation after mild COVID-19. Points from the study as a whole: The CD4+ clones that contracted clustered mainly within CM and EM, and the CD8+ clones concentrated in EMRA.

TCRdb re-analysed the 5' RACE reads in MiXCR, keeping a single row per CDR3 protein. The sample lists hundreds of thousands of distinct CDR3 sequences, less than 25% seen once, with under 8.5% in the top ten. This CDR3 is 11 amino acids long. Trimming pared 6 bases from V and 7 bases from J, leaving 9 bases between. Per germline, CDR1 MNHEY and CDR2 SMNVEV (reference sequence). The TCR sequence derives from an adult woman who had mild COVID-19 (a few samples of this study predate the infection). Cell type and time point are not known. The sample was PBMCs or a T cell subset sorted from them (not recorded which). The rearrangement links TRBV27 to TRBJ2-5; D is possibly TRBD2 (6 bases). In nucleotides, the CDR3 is TGTGCCAGCAGCCGGAGGGGGACCCAGTACTTC. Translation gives CASSRRGTQYF.